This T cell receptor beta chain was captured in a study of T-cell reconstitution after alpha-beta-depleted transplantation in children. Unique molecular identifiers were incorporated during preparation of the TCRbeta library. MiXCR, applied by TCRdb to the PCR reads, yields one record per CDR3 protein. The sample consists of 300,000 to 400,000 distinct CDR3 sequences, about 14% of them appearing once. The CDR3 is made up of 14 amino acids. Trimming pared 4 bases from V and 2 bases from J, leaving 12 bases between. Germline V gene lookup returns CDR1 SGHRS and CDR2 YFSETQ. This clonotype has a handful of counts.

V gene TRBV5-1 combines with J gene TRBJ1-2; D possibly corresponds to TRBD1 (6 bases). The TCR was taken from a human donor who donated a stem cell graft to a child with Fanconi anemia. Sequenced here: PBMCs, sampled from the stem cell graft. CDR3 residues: CASSTQGPNYGYTF. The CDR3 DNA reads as TGCGCCAGCAGCACACAGGGTCCCAACTATGGCTACACCTTC.